A selection of T cell receptor beta chains follows, all from one sample in a study of liver allograft versus peripheral blood T cells. Each CDR3 protein is one row after TCRdb ran MiXCR on the reads. The sample lists about 9,000 distinct CDR3 sequences; 15% were seen once. These receptors were collected from a human patient who had a liver transplant. A subset of T cells may come from the graft donor. Both conserved end residues are part of each CDR3.

TRBJ2-7	TRBV6-1	CASSEGLAGAYEQYF
TRBJ1-1	TRBV5-4	CASSPLQGANTEAFF
TRBJ2-7	TRBV27	CASSWAGSPYEQYF
TRBJ1-2	TRBV6-2/TRBV6-3	CASSSFSGGATLYGYTF
TRBJ2-7	TRBV30	CAWSVLHEQYF
TRBJ2-3	TRBV15	CATSRGTSGSTDTQYF
TRBJ2-1	TRBV11-2	CASSSKATFLSYNEQFF
TRBJ2-5	TRBV20-1	CSARTLPGLAGETQYF
TRBJ2-7	TRBV7-2	CASSLEPGAYEQYF
TRBJ1-3	TRBV28	CASSLSPPTSGNTIYF
TRBJ1-3	TRBV6-2/TRBV6-3	CASIRGGSGNTIYF
TRBJ2-2	TRBV3-1	CASSQRGNTGELFF
.	TRBV7-2	CASSRLPTSSEQFF
TRBJ1-5	TRBV6-2/TRBV6-3	CASKRTPWNQGDQPQHF
TRBJ2-1	TRBV7-9	CASSPWTSGGSRNEQFF
TRBJ1-4	TRBV20-1	CSARGQGFTNEKLFF
TRBJ2-7	TRBV30	CAWSDTFYEQYF
TRBJ1-3	TRBV5-6	CASSLFFGRENTIYF
TRBJ2-2	TRBV19	CASSIDLTGELFF
TRBJ1-1	TRBV19	CASTSGRWTAFF
TRBJ2-5	TRBV30	CAANTRGTAQETQYF
TRBJ2-2	TRBV9	CASSAGAGVQGGELFF
TRBJ2-4	TRBV5-6	CASSSGAVLAKNIQYF
TRBJ1-2	TRBV9	CASSPSPHRRGGYTF
TRBJ1-1	TRBV20-1	CSASPEGLAFF
TRBJ2-3	TRBV7-2	CASSLVVGDGTQYF
TRBJ2-1	TRBV27	CASIPRRDSSENEQFF
TRBJ1-5	TRBV5-1	CASSLEGSNQPQHF
TRBJ1-6	TRBV12-3/TRBV12-4	CASSGTGNSPLHF
TRBJ2-7	TRBV7-9	CASSLGGSEGEQYF
TRBJ1-6	TRBV6-5	CASSPRQGGNSPLHF
TRBJ1-3	TRBV11-2	CASSQIGVGNTIYF
TRBJ2-2	TRBV19	CASSAILGATGELFF
TRBJ1-6	TRBV12-3/TRBV12-4	CASSPGFSYNSPLHF
TRBJ2-7	TRBV6-5	CASSYSYGYEQYF
TRBJ1-1	TRBV29-1	CSAAQGTNTEAFF
TRBJ1-4	TRBV6-5	CASSRGATNEKLFF
TRBJ2-7	TRBV11-3	CASSFGLDYEQYF
TRBJ2-6	TRBV12-3/TRBV12-4	CASGLDREGSGANVLTF
TRBJ2-5	TRBV5-4	CASSPPRGSQETQYF
TRBJ2-3	TRBV27	CASSLLQSDTQYF
TRBJ2-1	TRBV5-4	CASSSDRGPRNEQFF
TRBJ2-4	TRBV6-1	CASSGGPGDPVGIQYF
TRBJ1-2	TRBV28	CASSLTGQGFNGYTF
TRBJ2-7	TRBV29-1	CSVSLTSGFYEQYF
TRBJ1-4	TRBV18	CASSPYEKLFF
TRBJ1-1	TRBV6-1	CASTVSQTNTEAFF
TRBJ2-3	TRBV9	CASSVEDDTDTQYF
TRBJ1-5	TRBV6-5	CASSTDGDSNQPQHF
TRBJ1-1	TRBV7-2	CASRTQPSAEAFF
TRBJ2-7	TRBV20-1	CSASPPDPYEQYF